These T cell receptor beta chains were read from a single sample in a study of cytomegalovirus exposure and HLA in healthy donors. Sequenced by immunoSEQ multiplex PCR; TCRdb stores in-frame clones only, minus some. This sample yields 150,000 to 200,000 clones, of which about 88% are seen a single time; under 2.5% belongs to the top ten. Source material: PBMCs. The source is a woman under 30 in good health and CMV-seronegative. Both conserved end residues are part of each CDR3. Fields, in order: J gene, D gene, CDR3 length, clone size, V gene, CDR3 DNA, CDR3 protein. A D gene is named only where the DNA matches it firmly. The size of a clone is reported for some rows only, either as once, few or many, or as a class for expanded clones.

>TRBJ1-1|-|15|-|TRBV18
TGTGCCAGCTCACCACCCTCAGTGATGAACACTGAAGCTTTCTTT
CASSPPSVMNTEAFF
>TRBJ1-4|-|14|-|TRBV6-1
TGTGCCAGCAGTGATCGACCCCGGAGCGAAAAACTGTTTTTT
CASSDRPRSEKLFF
>TRBJ2-1|TRBD1|15|-|TRBV7-2
TGTGCCAGCAGCTTAGTAGGACAGGGGGCCAATGAGCAGTTCTTC
CASSLVGQGANEQFF
>TRBJ1-1|-|13|once|TRBV28
TGTGCCAGCAGTTTTGGCAGAGGCACTGAAGCTTTCTTT
CASSFGRGTEAFF
>TRBJ2-7|-|19|-|TRBV7-9
TGTGCCAGCAGCTTAGGAATACGCGACACCAACTCCCCTACCTACGAGCAGTACTTC
CASSLGIRDTNSPTYEQYF
>TRBJ1-2|TRBD1|16|-|TRBV28
TGTGCCAGCCGCGTCCGTAACCGGGACAGGGGCTATGGCTACACCTTC
CASRVRNRDRGYGYTF
>TRBJ2-7|TRBD2|15|-|TRBV28
TGTGCCAGCAGTTCAGGACTAGCGGGAGTTCACGAGCAGTACTTC
CASSSGLAGVHEQYF
>TRBJ2-4|TRBD2|16|-|TRBV25-1
TGTGCCAGCAGTGAATGGGGAGCGGGAACCAAAAACATTCAGTACTTC
CASSEWGAGTKNIQYF
>TRBJ1-2|TRBD1|13|few|TRBV11-2
TGTGCCAGCAGCCCCGACAGGGACTATGGCTACACCTTC
CASSPDRDYGYTF
>TRBJ2-5|TRBD2|13|-|TRBV7-2
TGTGCCAGCTTGCGGGGGGGCCAGGAGACCCAGTACTTC
CASLRGGQETQYF
>TRBJ2-1|-|12|-|TRBV11-2
TGTGCCAGCAGCTTTGGGGGGGCAGAGCAGTTCTTC
CASSFGGAEQFF
>TRBJ1-3|-|15|-|TRBV5-1
TGCGCCAGCAGCTTGGTGCTTGGCCAGGGAAACACCATATATTTT
CASSLVLGQGNTIYF
>TRBJ1-6|TRBD1|15|-|TRBV6-1
TGTGCCAGCAGTACCGGGACAGGGTATAATTCACCCCTCCACTTT
CASSTGTGYNSPLHF
>TRBJ2-3|-|13|-|TRBV10-3
TGTGCCATCACCCCCGGAGTCACAGATACGCAGTATTTT
CAITPGVTDTQYF
>TRBJ1-5|TRBD1|14|-|TRBV4-2
TGTGCCAGCAGCCAGGGACAGCAGAATCAGCCCCAGCATTTT
CASSQGQQNQPQHF
>TRBJ2-1|-|15|-|TRBV19
TGTGCCAGTAGTACGTTTTCCGGGATCAGAGGTGAGCAGTTCTTC
CASSTFSGIRGEQFF
>TRBJ2-5|-|15|-|TRBV27
TGTGCCAGCAGTCCAACACGTATAGCAAGTCCGCCCCAGTACTTC
CASSPTRIASPPQYF
>TRBJ2-5|-|13|-|TRBV30
TGTGCCTGGAGTGTTAGCAGTCAAGAGACCCAGTACTTC
CAWSVSSQETQYF
>TRBJ2-3|TRBD1|14|once|TRBV6-6
TGTGCCAGCAGCTCGACAGGGAACAAGGATACGCAGTATTTT
CASSSTGNKDTQYF
>TRBJ1-1|-|13|-|TRBV28
TGTGCCAGCAGTAGGCTGAGAGGCACTGAAGCTTTCTTT
CASSRLRGTEAFF
>TRBJ1-3|-|13|-|TRBV29-1
TGCAGTTTCTCCGGGACTCCCGGAAACACCATATATTTT
CSFSGTPGNTIYF
>TRBJ2-1|-|17|-|TRBV13
TGTGCCAGCAGCTTAGGTGTCTGGCCAAACTCCTACAATGAGCAGTTCTTC
CASSLGVWPNSYNEQFF
>TRBJ2-1|TRBD2|16|-|TRBV6-1
TGTGCCAGCAGTGGGGGAGGGAGGGAGGGATACAATGAGCAGTTCTTC
CASSGGGREGYNEQFF
>TRBJ2-1|TRBD2|15|-|TRBV5-1
TGCGCCAGCAGCTTGGGGGCTAGCGGCGACAATGAGCAGTTCTTC
CASSLGASGDNEQFF
>TRBJ2-3|-|16|once|TRBV4-1
TGCGCCAGCAGCCAAGAATGGACAGACCAAGATTATACGCAGTATTTT
CASSQEWTDQDYTQYF
>TRBJ2-5|-|13|-|TRBV5-5
TGTGCCAGCAGCCAAGTCCGGAGGGAGACCCAGTACTTC
CASSQVRRETQYF
>TRBJ1-1|-|16|-|TRBV28
TGTGCCAGCAGTGACCTCAGGGGAATGAAGAACACTGAAGCTTTCTTT
CASSDLRGMKNTEAFF
>TRBJ2-7|TRBD1|14|-|TRBV5-1
TGCGCCAGCAGCTTGGCGGGACAGTCCTACGAGCAGTACTTC
CASSLAGQSYEQYF
>TRBJ2-5|-|16|-|TRBV14
TGTGCCAGCAGCCAAGATCGGGGGGCAAACCAAGAGACCCAGTACTTC
CASSQDRGANQETQYF
>TRBJ1-1|-|14|-|TRBV5-6
TGTGCCAGCAGCTTCGGGAGTCCGAACACTGAAGCTTTCTTT
CASSFGSPNTEAFF
>TRBJ2-2|TRBD1|16|-|TRBV5-5
TGTGCCAGCAGCTTCGGGACAGGGGGTTACACCGGGGAGCTGTTTTTT
CASSFGTGGYTGELFF
>TRBJ1-2|-|13|-|TRBV29-1
TGCAGCGTTTTCGACGGGGGGCGGAATGGCTACACCTTC
CSVFDGGRNGYTF
>TRBJ2-7|-|14|-|TRBV5-6
TGTGCCAGCAGCTCGCAGGGCCTCTCCTACGAGCAGTACTTC
CASSSQGLSYEQYF